The T cell receptor (beta chain) under discussion was sequenced for a study of cytomegalovirus exposure and HLA in healthy donors. In the PCR, 60 Vbeta and 13 Jbeta primers were used. The table came from immunoSEQ multiplex PCR; TCRdb's copy has only in-frame clones and leaves some out. The sample lists under 150,000 clones, around 75% occurring once. V was trimmed by 4 bases and J by 0 bases, leaving 12 bases between them. The CDR3 has 15 amino acids. The V gene's germline CDR1 is ENHRY and CDR2 SYGVKD. Study results and limitations: Within the data, a cluster of highly shared sequence variants was likely a sequencing artifact. TCR beta sequences reportedly predicted most subjects' HLA-A and HLA-B alleles accurately. It was only CMV serostatus that was available as immune exposure information.

Comments on this clone: The target antigen is unknown.

The source of this sequence is a man aged 30 to 39 in good health and CMV-seronegative. The genes are TRBV10-3 and TRBJ1-1; no clear D gene. Sequencing used PBMCs. The CDR3 is CAISASPQMNTEAFF. Written as DNA, the CDR3 is TGTGCCATCAGTGCGTCTCCACAGATGAACACTGAAGCTTTCTTT.